This T cell receptor (beta chain) was observed in a study of blood T cell repertoires in COVID-19. Turning to the study itself: T cells, B-cell-depleted T cells, or PBMCs supplied cDNA or gDNA.

Note on this clone: Other DNA sequences in the sample encode the same CDR3.

Generated by immunoSEQ multiplex PCR, the TCRdb table keeps only in-frame clones and is missing some. Here the sample spans some 270,000 clones, roughly 80% being singletons. V lost 0 bases, J lost 0 bases, and 7 bases lay in between. CDR3 size: 15 residues. Germline loops: CDR1 LGHNA, CDR2 YSLEER. This chain uses TRBV4-3 with TRBJ2-3; perhaps TRBD2 as D (5 bases). Sequenced sample: peripheral blood. This receptor was obtained from a person aged 70 to 80 with COVID-19, enrolled during active disease. The CDR3 loop is CASSQDAGSTDTQYF. The DNA of the CDR3 is TGCGCCAGCAGCCAAGATGCGGGTAGCACAGATACGCAGTATTTT.